A selection of T cell receptor beta chains follows, all from one sample in a study of cytomegalovirus exposure and HLA in healthy donors. Method: immunoSEQ multiplex PCR; TCRdb's copy keeps in-frame clones and lacks some. Counted here are 150,000 to 200,000 clones, 70% to 85% occurring once; the ten biggest clones make up 1.5% to 2%. Sequenced material: PBMCs. The receptor source for this set is a woman in her 30s in good health and CMV-seronegative. Each CDR3 is given with its conserved first and last residue. A D gene is named only where the DNA matches it firmly. Where a row states a size, it is once, few, many or the class of an expanded clone; other rows omit it.

V	J	D	size	CDR3	DNA
TRBV30	TRBJ2-1	NA	NA	CASRDSYNEQFF	TGTGCCAGCAGGGACTCCTACAATGAGCAGTTCTTC
TRBV28	TRBJ2-3	NA	NA	CASSRGGVRFTDTQYF	TGTGCCAGCAGTCGAGGAGGGGTGAGGTTCACAGATACGCAGTATTTT
TRBV15	TRBJ2-5	NA	NA	CATSRDASAVETQYF	TGTGCCACCAGCAGAGATGCTAGTGCGGTGGAGACCCAGTACTTC
TRBV5-5	TRBJ2-5	TRBD1	NA	CASGPTGSYQETQYF	TGTGCCAGCGGACCGACAGGGTCGTACCAAGAGACCCAGTACTTC
TRBV6-1	TRBJ1-3	NA	once	CASHILPGSGNTIYF	TGTGCCAGCCACATCCTTCCGGGCTCTGGAAACACCATATATTTT
TRBV7-2	TRBJ2-7	TRBD1	NA	CASSWDRDRSYEQYF	TGTGCCAGCAGCTGGGACCGGGACAGGTCCTACGAGCAGTACTTC
TRBV9	TRBJ2-5	NA	once	CASSDRTGQETQYF	TGTGCCAGCAGCGATCGGACGGGACAAGAGACCCAGTACTTC
TRBV7-3	TRBJ2-7	TRBD2	once	CASSPLAGSTNEQYF	TGTGCCAGCAGCCCTCTAGCGGGATCTACGAACGAGCAGTACTTC
TRBV5-5	TRBJ2-7	TRBD1	once	CASSSRTGFYEQYF	TGTGCCAGCAGCTCGCGGACAGGGTTCTACGAGCAGTACTTC
TRBV27	TRBJ1-2	NA	NA	CADFRQRYGYTF	TGTGCCGACTTTCGACAGCGCTATGGCTACACCTTC
TRBV6-1	TRBJ1-2	NA	few	CASSENYLSNYGYPF	TGTGCCAGCAGTGAAAACTATTTGTCTAACTATGGCTACCCCTTC
TRBV6-4	TRBJ1-4	NA	NA	CASPGGTVHEKLFF	TGTGCCAGCCCTGGGGGGACCGTGCATGAAAAACTGTTTTTT
TRBV7-8	TRBJ1-3	NA	NA	CASSSSVVSGNTIYF	TGTGCCAGCAGCTCGTCAGTTGTCTCTGGAAACACCATATATTTT
TRBV7-2	TRBJ1-3	TRBD1	NA	CASSYPGQLNTIYF	TGTGCCAGCAGCTATCCGGGACAGCTTAACACCATATATTTT
TRBV4-1	TRBJ2-7	TRBD1	NA	CASSPRDRVEEQYF	TGCGCCAGCAGCCCCCGGGACAGGGTCGAGGAGCAGTACTTC
TRBV28	TRBJ2-7	NA	NA	CASSPDPVYEQYF	TGTGCCAGCAGTCCCGATCCGGTTTACGAGCAGTACTTC
TRBV5-1	TRBJ1-4	NA	NA	CASSLGLAGDEKLFF	TGCGCCAGCAGCTTGGGACTCGCCGGGGATGAAAAACTGTTTTTT
TRBV5-8	TRBJ1-1	TRBD1	NA	CASSLEGQGATEAFF	TGTGCCAGCAGCTTGGAGGGACAGGGGGCGACTGAAGCTTTCTTT
TRBV11-3	TRBJ1-1	NA	once	CASSPGGGSTEAFF	TGTGCCAGCAGCCCCGGTGGGGGGAGCACTGAAGCTTTCTTT
TRBV25-1	TRBJ2-1	NA	NA	CASSAPGVSGNEQFF	TGTGCCAGCAGTGCCCCCGGGGTTAGCGGCAATGAGCAGTTCTTC
TRBV6-1	TRBJ1-5	NA	NA	CASSQTTSNQPQHF	TGTGCCAGCAGTCAGACAACTAGCAATCAGCCCCAGCATTTT
TRBV6-6	TRBJ1-5	NA	few	CASSYSGSGYQPQHF	TGTGCCAGCAGTTACTCGGGCAGTGGTTATCAGCCCCAGCATTTT
TRBV4-1	TRBJ2-7	TRBD2	few	CASSQGTSGLYEQYF	TGCGCCAGCAGCCAAGGTACTAGCGGCCTCTACGAGCAGTACTTC
TRBV6-6	TRBJ1-2	TRBD1	NA	CASSYGGGESGYTF	TGTGCCAGCAGTTACGGAGGGGGCGAAAGTGGCTACACCTTC
TRBV11-1	TRBJ1-2	NA	NA	CASSVDRGGYGYTF	TGTGCCAGCAGCGTCGACAGAGGGGGATACGGCTACACCTTC
TRBV4-1	TRBJ2-1	TRBD1	NA	CASSQDLLAQPGQDYEQFF	TGCGCCAGCAGCCAAGATCTTCTAGCCCAACCGGGACAGGACTATGAGCAGTTCTTC
TRBV6-5	TRBJ2-1	NA	NA	CASSYAESYNEQFF	TGTGCCAGCAGTTACGCGGAATCCTACAATGAGCAGTTCTTC
TRBV5-1	TRBJ2-1	NA	few	CASSLDRGEQFF	TGCGCCAGCAGCTTGGATCGGGGTGAGCAGTTCTTC
TRBV7-6	TRBJ2-2	NA	NA	CASSFRLGNTGELFF	TGTGCCAGCAGCTTTCGACTAGGGAATACCGGGGAGCTGTTTTTT
TRBV5-1	TRBJ2-1	TRBD1	NA	CASSLGQVGNEQFF	TGCGCCAGCAGCTTAGGACAGGTGGGCAATGAGCAGTTCTTC
TRBV11-2	TRBJ2-1	NA	NA	CASSLEDNSYNEQFF	TGTGCCAGCAGCTTAGAGGACAACTCCTACAATGAGCAGTTCTTC
TRBV7-6	TRBJ2-1	NA	NA	CASSRTLQGSNEQFF	TGTGCCAGCAGCCGGACTTTACAGGGATCCAATGAGCAGTTCTTC
TRBV6-6	TRBJ2-7	NA	few	CASSYSVGVQGEQYF	TGTGCCAGCAGTTACTCTGTAGGGGTGCAGGGGGAGCAGTACTTC
TRBV6-1	TRBJ2-4	NA	NA	CASSFLADSIGIQYF	TGTGCCAGCAGTTTTCTAGCAGACTCTATTGGCATTCAGTACTTC
TRBV30	TRBJ2-2	TRBD2	few	CAWTRRRLAYTGELFF	TGTGCCTGGACCCGTCGGAGACTAGCCTACACCGGGGAGCTGTTTTTT
TRBV5-1	TRBJ2-3	NA	NA	CASSFRSSSTDTQYF	TGCGCCAGCAGCTTTCGTAGTAGCAGCACAGATACGCAGTATTTT
TRBV6-6	TRBJ2-7	TRBD1	few	CASSYIFGTVLDEQYF	TGTGCCAGCAGTTACATTTTCGGGACAGTTTTGGACGAGCAGTACTTC
TRBV27	TRBJ2-7	TRBD1	NA	CASRETPGQGTYEQYF	TGTGCCAGCAGGGAAACCCCGGGACAGGGGACCTACGAGCAGTACTTC
TRBV15	TRBJ1-6	TRBD1	NA	CATSSGQGDSPLHF	TGTGCCACCAGCAGCGGACAGGGTGATTCACCCCTCCACTTT
TRBV10-2	TRBJ2-3	TRBD2	NA	CASSETSGVYTDTQYF	TGCGCCAGCAGTGAGACTAGCGGAGTCTACACAGATACGCAGTATTTT
TRBV14	TRBJ2-2	NA	NA	CASSQELGSRELFF	TGTGCCAGCAGCCAAGAGCTGGGGAGCAGGGAGCTGTTTTTT
TRBV9	TRBJ1-2	TRBD1	NA	CASSPIVTGGLYGYTF	TGTGCCAGCAGCCCGATTGTGACAGGGGGTCTTTATGGCTACACCTTC
TRBV7-2	TRBJ1-2	NA	NA	CASSLPQGHYGYTF	TGTGCCAGCAGCTTGCCACAGGGACACTATGGCTACACCTTC
TRBV30	TRBJ1-2	TRBD1	NA	CAWSVAGGYYGYTF	TGTGCCTGGAGTGTAGCAGGGGGGTACTATGGCTACACCTTC
TRBV7-8	TRBJ2-7	TRBD2	NA	CASSLTSGSSYEQYF	TGTGCCAGCAGCTTGACTAGCGGGAGCTCCTACGAGCAGTACTTC
TRBV5-1	TRBJ2-1	NA	few	CASSTRTSGEQFF	TGCGCCAGCAGCACTCGGACCAGCGGTGAGCAGTTCTTC
TRBV4-2	TRBJ2-1	TRBD2	NA	CASSTPTSRVDASYNEQFF	TGTGCCAGCAGCACTCCGACTAGCCGGGTGGACGCATCCTACAATGAGCAGTTCTTC
TRBV27	TRBJ2-2	TRBD2	NA	CASRKLAGDTGELFF	TGTGCCAGCAGAAAACTAGCGGGAGACACCGGGGAGCTGTTTTTT
TRBV30	TRBJ1-4	TRBD1	NA	CAWSSGTGLLGKLFF	TGTGCCTGGAGTTCAGGGACAGGGTTGCTGGGAAAACTGTTTTTT
TRBV11-3	TRBJ2-5	NA	NA	CASSLRLGGGGETQYF	TGTGCCAGCAGCTTAAGGTTGGGGGGGGGCGGAGAGACCCAGTACTTC
TRBV7-9	TRBJ1-2	NA	NA	CASSLWGQRNYGYTF	TGTGCCAGCAGCTTATGGGGGCAGCGTAACTATGGCTACACCTTC
TRBV7-8	TRBJ1-4	NA	few	CASRGQLNEKLFF	TGTGCCAGCCGCGGACAGCTTAATGAAAAACTGTTTTTT
TRBV10-3	TRBJ1-5	TRBD1	NA	CAISSGQVNQPQHF	TGTGCCATCAGTTCGGGACAGGTCAATCAGCCCCAGCATTTT
TRBV4-1	TRBJ2-1	NA	NA	CASSLLTSEGQFF	TGCGCCAGCAGCCTACTTACTAGTGAGGGGCAGTTCTTC
TRBV19	TRBJ1-2	TRBD1	NA	CASSIKDRVGFYGYTF	TGTGCCAGTAGTATTAAGGACAGGGTCGGATTCTATGGCTACACCTTC